This T cell receptor (beta chain) was obtained from a study of T cell responses to AZD1222 COVID-19 vaccine. This clone appeared once. Clones were read by immunoSEQ multiplex PCR, and TCRdb kept only the in-frame ones, dropping some. Counted here are about 110,000 clones, around 86% occurring once; the ten biggest clones make up approximately 8.1%. CDR3 size: 15 residues. The V end lost 6 bases, the J end lost 7 bases, and 18 bases lay between the germline ends. Looked up from germline, CDR1 is MNHEY and CDR2 is SVGEGT. The chain is built from TRBV6-2 or TRBV6-3 and TRBJ2-2; a possible D gene is TRBD2 (5 bases). The sample here was peripheral blood, taken on day 0 of AZD1222 vaccination. The TCR sequence derives from an adult in good health. The CDR3 DNA reads TGTGCCAGCAGCCCGGATGGGTTAGACTACGGGGAGCTGTTTTTT. Protein: CASSPDGLDYGELFF.